This TCR beta chain originates from a study of Ad26.COV2.S vaccination and SARS-CoV-2 variants. Study at large: Ad26.COV2.S given intramuscularly, once or twice 56 days apart.

Notes on this clone: Its antigen is currently unknown.

Study-level points and caveats: While placebo recipients had lower spike-specific TCR breadth, vaccine recipients had more.

The treatment here: roughly 18 received Ad26.COV2.S at low or high dose, single or two shots; about 5 received placebo; per-sample allocation not given. After the first vaccine or placebo injection, samples were drawn on day 63. The donor was a Boston adult aged 18-55 years. The shot given was an Ad26 vector that makes Wuhan-strain SARS-CoV-2 spike. CDR1 and CDR2 from the germline V gene are LNHNV and YYDKDF (reference sequence). CDR3 length: 18 residues. The V segment lost 3 bases and the J segment 7 bases; nucleotides outside the gene matches: 18. TCRdb keeps only in-frame clones here, not all; method: immunoSEQ multiplex PCR. The data show approximately 350,000 clones, about four fifths seen once.

The chain has TRBV15 and TRBJ2-5; TRBD2 agrees at 9 bases. This receptor was obtained from a person between 18 and 65 years old who received the Ad26.COV2.S COVID-19 vaccine or a placebo. Material: peripheral blood, obtained in a trial of Ad26.COV2.S vaccine versus placebo. CDR3 in DNA: TGTGCCACCAGCAGCAGTGTTTCTAGCGGGACCAGTAGGGGGACCCAGTACTTC. It translates to CATSSSVSSGTSRGTQYF.